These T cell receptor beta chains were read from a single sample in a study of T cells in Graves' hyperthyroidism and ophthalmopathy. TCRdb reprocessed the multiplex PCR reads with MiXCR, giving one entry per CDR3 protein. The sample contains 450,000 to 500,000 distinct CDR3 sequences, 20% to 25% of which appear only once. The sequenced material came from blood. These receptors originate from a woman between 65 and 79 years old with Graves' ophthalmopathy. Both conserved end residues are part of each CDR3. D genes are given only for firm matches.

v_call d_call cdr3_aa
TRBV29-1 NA CSVLLQGYYGYTF
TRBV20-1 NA CSARVTLPGSYEQYF
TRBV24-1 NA CATSDPGNEQFF
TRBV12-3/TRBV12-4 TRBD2 CASRGGTSGSYNEQFF
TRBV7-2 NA CASSLGRDRQFF
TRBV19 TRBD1 CASRRTGAGYTF
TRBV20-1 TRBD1 CSAKRGTGLTGELFF
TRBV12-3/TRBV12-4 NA CASRGTINSNQPQHF
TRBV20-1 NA CSAYSGFSTGELFF
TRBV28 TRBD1 CASRVTGGGYGYTF
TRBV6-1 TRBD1 CASIYGDSTEAFF
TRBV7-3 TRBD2 CASSTGLAGNTGELFF
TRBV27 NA CASGVTDTQYF
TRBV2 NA CASSDSGRGIQPQHF
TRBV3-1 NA CASSLNTGVGELFF
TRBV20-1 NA CSAEGRGWQETQYF
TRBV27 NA CASMRSAGTDTQYF
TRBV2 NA CASSTSPGRDTDTQYF
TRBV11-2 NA CASSAAGNTGELFF
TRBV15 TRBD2 CATSNGGWGLAGEQFF
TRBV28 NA CASSLAGRYNEQFF
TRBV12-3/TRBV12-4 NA CASSYWNTEAFF
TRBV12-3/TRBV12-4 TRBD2 CASSPGGTSQFF
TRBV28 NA CASGRQGSSGANVLTF
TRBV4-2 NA CASSQERAAGDNEQYF
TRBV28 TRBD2 CASSFRLAVYNEQFF
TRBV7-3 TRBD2 CASSSAGTSDTGELFF
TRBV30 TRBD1 CAWRTDRGATGDVF
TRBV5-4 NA CASSWQGNQETQYF
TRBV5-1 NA CASSLGAGGGDEQFF
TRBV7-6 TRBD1 CASSRGQAGANVLTF
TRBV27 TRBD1 CASSFGTGSEKLFF
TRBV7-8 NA CASSHPSRGNQPQHF
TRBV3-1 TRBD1 CACSETRDRGRRPYF
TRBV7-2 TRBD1 CASSPIGQVQGDEQFF
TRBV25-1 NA CASSEGGRSGSPLHF
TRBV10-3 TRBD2 CAISRREEDGELFF
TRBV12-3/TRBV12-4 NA CASAEVVFNTDTQYF
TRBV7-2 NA CASSLFHGTDTQYF
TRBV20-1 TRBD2 CSARVIRAGGKETQYF
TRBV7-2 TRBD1 CASSSSGTGLWDEKLFF
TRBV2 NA CASMRPWDSQPQHF
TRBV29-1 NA CSAGGRSNTGELFF